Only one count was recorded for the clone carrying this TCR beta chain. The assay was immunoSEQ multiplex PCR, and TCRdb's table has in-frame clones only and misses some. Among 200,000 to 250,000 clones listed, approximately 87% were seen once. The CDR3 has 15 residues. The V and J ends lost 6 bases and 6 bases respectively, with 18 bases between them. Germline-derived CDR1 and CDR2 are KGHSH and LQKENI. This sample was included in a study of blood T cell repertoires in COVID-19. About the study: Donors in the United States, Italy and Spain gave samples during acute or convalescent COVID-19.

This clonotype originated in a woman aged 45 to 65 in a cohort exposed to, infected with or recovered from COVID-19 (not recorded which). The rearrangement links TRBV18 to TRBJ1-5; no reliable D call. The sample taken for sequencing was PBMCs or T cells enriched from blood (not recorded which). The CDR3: CASSPPLGTGQPQHF. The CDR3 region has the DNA TGTGCCAGCTCTCCCCCGTTGGGTACGGGTCAGCCCCAGCATTTT. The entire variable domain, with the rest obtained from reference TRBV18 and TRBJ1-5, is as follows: NAGVMQNPRHLVRRRGQEARLRCSPMKGHSHVYWYRQLPEEGLKFMVYLQKENIIDESGMPKERFSAEFPKEGPSILRIQQVVRGDSAAYFCASSPPLGTGQPQHFGDGTRLSIL.